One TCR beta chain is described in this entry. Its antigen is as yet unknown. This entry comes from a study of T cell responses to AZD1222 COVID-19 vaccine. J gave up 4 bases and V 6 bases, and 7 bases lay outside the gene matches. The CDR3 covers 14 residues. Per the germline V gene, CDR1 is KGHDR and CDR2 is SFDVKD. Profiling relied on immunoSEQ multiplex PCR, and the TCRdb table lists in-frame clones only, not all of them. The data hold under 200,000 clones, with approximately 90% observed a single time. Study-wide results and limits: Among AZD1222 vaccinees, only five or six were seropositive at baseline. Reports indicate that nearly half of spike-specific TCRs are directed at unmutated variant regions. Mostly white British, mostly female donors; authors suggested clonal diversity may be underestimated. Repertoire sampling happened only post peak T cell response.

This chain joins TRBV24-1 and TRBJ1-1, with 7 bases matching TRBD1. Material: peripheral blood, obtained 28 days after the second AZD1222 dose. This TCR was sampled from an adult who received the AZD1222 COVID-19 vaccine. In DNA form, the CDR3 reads TGTGCCACCAGTAATGAAGCAGGGGGCACTGAAGCTTTCTTT. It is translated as CATSNEAGGTEAFF.